Listed here are 30 T cell receptor beta chains from one sample, sequenced in a study of graft-versus-host responses after intestinal transplantation. For these TCRs, the target antigens are not known. The table came from immunoSEQ multiplex PCR; TCRdb's copy has only in-frame clones and leaves some out. The table records around 110,000 clones, 90% of them present only once. This specimen consisted of unstimulated CD4+ T cells sorted from spleen or lymph node cells, obtained before intestinal transplant. These receptors all come from a human donor who received an intestinal transplant.

V is TRBV18 and J is TRBJ2-5; the match to TRBD2 covers 8 bases. V lost 4 bases and J lost 5; bases outside the gene matches: 12. This CDR3 region has 16 residues. Germline CDR1 and CDR2: KGHSH and LQKENI. CDR3 DNA sequence: TGTGCCAGCTCACGAGCCATACCGGGACTAGAGGAGACCCAGTACTTC. Its translation is CASSRAIPGLEETQYF.

This clone is a singleton in its sample. The gene calls are TRBV5-5 and TRBJ2-3; TRBD2 matches at 9 bases. This CDR3 is 17 amino acids long. Germline loops: CDR1 SGHKS, CDR2 YYEKEE (reference sequence). Trimming at V came to 2 bases and at J to 6 bases, leaving 13 bases not matched to a gene. In DNA form, the CDR3 reads TGTGCCAGCAGCTTCGGGCGCGGGGGGGCCGCGAGGGATACGCAGTATTTT. Protein: CASSFGRGGAARDTQYF.

The rearrangement links TRBV12-1 to TRBJ2-7; TRBD2 is the table's D call and was not checked against the DNA. TRBV12-1 has pseudogene status. The CDR3 consists of 16 residues. The CDR3 here is CASSWTGREGQNEQYF. The DNA for the CDR3 is TGTGCCAGCAGCTGGACTGGGCGGGAGGGCCAGAACGAGCAGTACTTC.

The chain links TRBV19 to TRBJ1-1, with a tentative D call TRBD1 (5 bases). The CDR3 runs to 13 residues. The V and J ends lost 3 bases and 3 bases respectively, with 8 bases between them. CDR1 and CDR2 from the germline V gene are LNHDA and SQIVND (reference sequence). This chain's CDR3 is CASSMFRDTEAFF. CDR3 sequence (DNA): TGTGCCAGTAGTATGTTCAGGGACACTGAAGCTTTCTTT. Looking up the rest from reference TRBV19 and TRBJ1-1 gives the full variable domain: DGGITQSPKYLFRKEGQNVTLSCEQNLNHDAMYWYRQDPGQGLRLIYYSQIVNDFQKGDIAEGYSVSREKKESFPLTVTSAQKNPTAFYLCASSMFRDTEAFFGQGTRLTVV.

The gene calls are TRBV28 and TRBJ2-5; possibly TRBD2 for D (6 bases). V shed 6 bases and J shed 14 bases, with 25 bases lying between them. From germline, CDR1 is MDHEN and CDR2 SYDVKM. The CDR3 is 14 residues long. The CDR3 reads CASRRDSGLTYLYF. The CDR3 DNA sequence: TGTGCCAGCAGAAGGGACTCCGGCTTAACCTACCTATACTTC.

V and J are TRBV10-3 and TRBJ1-2; 8 bases are shared with TRBD1. Germline loops: CDR1 ENHRY, CDR2 SYGVKD. This CDR3 is 12 amino acids long. V lost 4 bases to trimming and J lost 5 bases; unmatched junction nucleotides: 0. Written as DNA, the CDR3 is TGTGCCATCAGTGGGACAGGGTATGGCTACACCTTC. This codes for CAISGTGYGYTF.

V is TRBV5-4 and J is TRBJ2-2; 9 positions match TRBD2. Germline V CDR1 and CDR2: SGHNT, YYREEE (reference sequence). There are 19 residues in the CDR3. Losses at the gene ends were 4 bases for V and 8 bases for J; bases not matched to a gene: 21. The CDR3 is CASSPGAGGGATGGGELFF. The CDR3 nucleotides are TGTGCCAGCAGCCCAGGGGCTGGCGGGGGGGCCACTGGCGGTGGGGAGCTGTTTTTT.

The CDR3 here is CASRRGTGKETQYF. The CDR3 nucleotides are TGTGCCAGCAGAAGAGGGACAGGAAAAGAGACCCAGTACTTC. V usage is TRBV11-2 and J usage is TRBJ2-5; 8 bases agree with TRBD1. CDR3 length: 14 residues. Unmatched junction bases numbered 6, after V lost 6 bases and J lost 3 bases. Looked up from germline, CDR1 is SGHAT and CDR2 is FQNNGV. Supplemented by reference TRBV11-2 and TRBJ2-5, the full variable domain reads EAGVAQSPRYKIIEKRQSVAFWCNPISGHATLYWYQQILGQGPKLLIQFQNNGVVDDSQLPKDRFSAERLKGVDSTLKIQPAKLEDSAVYLCASRRGTGKETQYFGPGTRLLVL.

The chain recombines TRBV27 with TRBJ2-1, with TRBD2 matching 11 bases. The CDR3 loop spans 15 amino acids. The junction had 7 bases not matched to a gene; V was cut back by 8 bases and J by 4 bases. The germline V gene has CDR1 MNHEY and CDR2 SMNVEV (reference sequence). The CDR3 bases are TGTGCCAGCCAAATTAGCGGGAGGGGTTACAATGAGCAGTTCTTC. This encodes CASQISGRGYNEQFF.

This chain links TRBV19 with TRBJ2-7; 8 bases are shared with TRBD1. The ends lost 6 bases at V and 3 bases at J; junction bases unmatched: 4. CDR3 length equals 13 residues. In germline, CDR1 is LNHDA, CDR2 SQIVND (reference sequence). The CDR3 coding sequence is TGTGCCAGTAGCCTGACAGGGGACTACGAGCAGTACTTC. This encodes CASSLTGDYEQYF.

The chain uses TRBV18 and TRBJ2-1, with 16 bases identical to TRBD2. The ends lost 4 bases at V and 14 bases at J; junction bases unmatched: 8. Germline CDR1 and CDR2: KGHSH and LQKENI. The CDR3 covers 15 residues. DNA for the CDR3: TGTGCCAGCTCACTAGCCGGGACTAGCGGGGGGGCCAAGTTCTTC. It translates to CASSLAGTSGGAKFF.

The chain couples TRBV7-3 to TRBJ2-1, with 11 bases matching TRBD2. The germline gives CDR1 SGHTA, CDR2 FQGTGA. There are 15 residues in the CDR3. The V and J ends lost 5 bases and 6 bases, in that order; junction bases with no gene match: 6. The CDR3 sequence: CASSPGLAAPNEQFF. CDR3 in DNA: TGTGCCAGCAGCCCGGGACTAGCGGCCCCCAATGAGCAGTTCTTC.

V usage is TRBV6-5 and J usage is TRBJ1-6, with 9 bases lining up with TRBD1. Germline assignment: CDR1 MNHEY and CDR2 SVGAGI. Trimming cost V 6 bases and J 9 bases; bases outside gene matches: 6. The CDR3 runs to 14 residues. CDR3 sequence: CASRDGQGTSPLHF. The CDR3, as DNA: TGTGCCAGCAGGGACGGACAGGGGACTTCACCCCTCCACTTT.

This clone has a single count. The V call is TRBV2, the J call TRBJ2-7, with 7 bases lining up with TRBD2. The CDR3 extends over 13 amino acids. The V gene's germline CDR1 is SNHLY and CDR2 FYNNEI. With V trimmed by 4 bases and J by 3 bases, 3 bases remained unmatched. For the CDR3, the DNA is TGTGCCAGCAGTGCGGGGGGAGTCTACGAGCAGTACTTC. Protein: CASSAGGVYEQYF.

This chain links TRBV5-4 with TRBJ2-3; TRBD2 might be the D (6 bases). The CDR3 covers 16 residues. V lost 1 base and J lost 0, with 12 bases in between. Germline V lookup: CDR1 SGHNT, CDR2 YYREEE (reference sequence). CDR3 in DNA: TGTGCCAGCAGCTTGAAGGCGGGGTATAGCACAGATACGCAGTATTTT. This encodes CASSLKAGYSTDTQYF.

This clone has a single count. The chain recombines TRBV14 with TRBJ2-7; 9 bases are shared with TRBD1. Germline V CDR1 and CDR2: SGHDN, FVKESK. The CDR3 loop spans 15 amino acids. The V segment lost 3 bases and the J segment 4 bases; nucleotides outside the gene matches: 7. The CDR3 region has the DNA TGTGCCAGCAGCCAGCCGGGACAGGGTTTTTACGAGCAGTACTTC. Translation: CASSQPGQGFYEQYF. The variable domain in full, completed from reference TRBV14 and TRBJ2-7, reads EAGVTQFPSHSVIEKGQTVTLRCDPISGHDNLYWYRRVMGKEIKFLLHFVKESKQDESGMPNNRFLAERTGGTYSTLKVQPAELEDSGVYFCASSQPGQGFYEQYFGPGTRLTVT.

This clone was found once. The chain employs TRBV19 and TRBJ2-7; perhaps TRBD1 as D (6 bases). The CDR3 covers 13 residues. The germline CDR1 and CDR2 sequences are LNHDA and SQIVND (reference sequence). Trimming left V 1 base short and J 4 bases short, with 8 bases between. CDR3 DNA: TGTGCCAGTAGTATAGTCCAGGGGTACGAGCAGTACTTC. As protein: CASSIVQGYEQYF.

This clone is a singleton in its sample. The V gene is TRBV27, the J gene TRBJ2-3; perhaps TRBD2 as D (5 bases). V lost 1 base and J lost 14, with 16 bases in between. CDR3 size: 13 residues. Germline lookup yields CDR1 MNHEY and CDR2 SMNVEV (reference sequence). This CDR3 is CASSLWSSTTRYF. The CDR3 DNA sequence: TGTGCCAGCAGTTTATGGTCTAGCACAACACGGTATTTT.

V usage is TRBV5-4 and J usage is TRBJ2-7; TRBD2 agrees at 7 bases. The CDR3 runs 17 residues. J lost 3 bases, V lost 2 bases, and 14 bases had no gene match. Germline V gene lookup returns CDR1 SGHNT and CDR2 YYREEE (reference sequence). CDR3 sequence reads: CASSFQSGTSMGYEQYF. The CDR3 nucleotides are TGTGCCAGCAGCTTTCAAAGCGGGACCTCGATGGGCTACGAGCAGTACTTC.

V gene TRBV7-6 combines with J gene TRBJ1-1; TRBD1 might be the D (5 bases). Germline CDR1 and CDR2: SGHVS and FNYEAQ. The V and J ends lost 1 base and 4 bases respectively, with 16 bases between them. This CDR3 contains 16 residues. CDR3 sequence reads: CASSLGTLTVATEAFF. The CDR3 nucleotides are TGTGCCAGCAGCTTAGGGACATTGACGGTTGCCACTGAAGCTTTCTTT.

This chain's CDR3 is CSVMWGETGNTIYF. The DNA for the CDR3 is TGCAGTGTAATGTGGGGGGAGACTGGAAACACCATATATTTT. This rearrangement joins TRBV29-1 to TRBJ1-3; D is possibly TRBD1 (5 bases). Germline lookup yields CDR1 SQVTM and CDR2 ANQGSEA. The CDR3 covers 14 residues.

The chain uses TRBV28 and TRBJ1-5; D ambiguous. Germline-derived CDR1 and CDR2 are MDHEN and SYDVKM. V was cut by 6 bases and J by 2 bases, with 14 bases left in between. This CDR3 has 15 residues. CDR3 nucleotide sequence: TGTGCCAGCAGGGTTTACCTCCGGGGCAATCAGCCCCAGCATTTT. Protein sequence: CASRVYLRGNQPQHF.

This chain links TRBV4-1 with TRBJ2-7, with D possibly being TRBD1 (7 bases). Germline CDR1 and CDR2: MGHRA and YSYEKL. The CDR3 has 17 amino acids. The germline V and J ends were trimmed by 1 base and 6 bases, with 22 bases remaining between them. The CDR3 nucleotides read TGCGCCAGCAGCCAAGGGGGGGCGCTGGTAAAGGGGGCCGAGCAGTACTTC. Its protein is CASSQGGALVKGAEQYF.

The chain couples TRBV5-1 to TRBJ1-6, with TRBD1 matching 9 bases. The V gene end was trimmed by 4 bases and the J gene end by 14 bases; junction bases not matched to a gene: 10. The CDR3 is made up of 14 amino acids. Per germline, CDR1 SGHRS and CDR2 YFSETQ. CDR3 residues: CASSPWTGDVSLHF. DNA of the CDR3: TGCGCCAGCAGCCCGTGGACAGGGGATGTTTCCCTCCACTTT.

V gene TRBV11-2 combines with J gene TRBJ1-5, with D unresolved. Germline assignment: CDR1 SGHAT and CDR2 FQNNGV. Between the trimmed V and J ends, which lost 3 bases and 4 bases, there was a span of 7 bases. This CDR3 is built from 13 residues. CDR3 amino acids: CASSFTQNQPQHF. The DNA for the CDR3 is TGTGCCAGCAGCTTTACACAGAATCAGCCCCAGCATTTT.

This chain links TRBV6-1 with TRBJ2-7; 8 bases fit TRBD1. Germline CDR1 and CDR2: MNHNS and SASEGT. V dropped 4 bases and J dropped 5; count of bases not matched to a gene: 4. The CDR3 is 13 residues long. The CDR3 DNA sequence: TGTGCCAGCAGTGCTCAGGGGGCGCACGAGCAGTACTTC. Translated: CASSAQGAHEQYF.

This sequence joins TRBV9 and TRBJ2-5; D is undetermined. Germline V gene data show CDR1 as SGDLS and CDR2 as YYNGEE. V was shortened by 0 bases and J by 3 bases, with 12 bases between the two germline ends. This CDR3 contains 15 residues. The CDR3 loop is CASSVAEARKETQYF. CDR3 coding DNA: TGTGCCAGCAGCGTAGCTGAGGCTAGGAAAGAGACCCAGTACTTC.

This clone appeared a few times. V and J are TRBV6-1 and TRBJ1-6; D might be TRBD1 (6 bases). V lost 9 bases, J lost 7 bases, and 7 bases lay in between. This CDR3 spans 11 amino acids. The germline CDR1 and CDR2 sequences are MNHNS and SASEGT. CDR3 sequence reads: CASTGNSPLHF. CDR3 DNA: TGTGCCAGTACAGGGAATTCACCCCTCCACTTT.

Of note for this clone: The sample holds other DNA sequences that translate to the same CDR3. This rearrangement joins TRBV6-5 to TRBJ1-5; TRBD1 matches at 10 bases. CDR1 and CDR2 (germline): MNHEY, SVGAGI. V lost 5 bases, J lost 5 bases, and 6 bases stayed unmatched. The CDR3 is made up of 15 amino acids. The CDR3 sequence is CASSPRDRGDQPQHF. CDR3 coding DNA: TGTGCCAGCAGTCCCAGGGACAGGGGCGATCAGCCCCAGCATTTT.

This chain links TRBV7-2 with TRBJ2-1; D may be TRBD2 (6 bases). This CDR3 is built from 17 residues. The V end lost 5 bases, the J end lost 0 bases, and 17 bases lay between the germline ends. Looked up from germline, CDR1 is SGHTA and CDR2 is FQGNSA. The CDR3 reads CASSPTGTPPSYNEQFF. CDR3 in DNA: TGTGCCAGCAGCCCCACCGGGACTCCACCCTCCTACAATGAGCAGTTCTTC.